This TCR beta chain came from a study of cytomegalovirus exposure and HLA in healthy donors. CDR3 length: 13 residues. Per germline, CDR1 SGHAT and CDR2 FQNNGV. The V gene end was trimmed by 5 bases and the J gene end by 9 bases; junction bases not matched to a gene: 8. Study results and limitations: Later analysis identified around 15,000 TCR beta sequences associated with HLA alleles, using a false discovery rate threshold of 0.05.

About this clone: The target antigen is unknown.

Primers included in the PCR were 60 Vbeta and 13 Jbeta primers. TCRdb's table, derived via immunoSEQ multiplex PCR, lists solely in-frame clones and lacks some. Found here are over 150,000 clones, under 85% of them singletons; the top ten hold 1.6%. This receptor was obtained from a middle-aged man in good health and CMV-seronegative. Sequencing was performed on PBMCs. The rearrangement uses TRBV11-2 and TRBJ2-5; 8 nucleotides match TRBD2. CDR3: CASSLSGARAQYF. The CDR3 nucleotides read TGTGCCAGCAGCCTTAGCGGGGCACGGGCCCAGTACTTC.